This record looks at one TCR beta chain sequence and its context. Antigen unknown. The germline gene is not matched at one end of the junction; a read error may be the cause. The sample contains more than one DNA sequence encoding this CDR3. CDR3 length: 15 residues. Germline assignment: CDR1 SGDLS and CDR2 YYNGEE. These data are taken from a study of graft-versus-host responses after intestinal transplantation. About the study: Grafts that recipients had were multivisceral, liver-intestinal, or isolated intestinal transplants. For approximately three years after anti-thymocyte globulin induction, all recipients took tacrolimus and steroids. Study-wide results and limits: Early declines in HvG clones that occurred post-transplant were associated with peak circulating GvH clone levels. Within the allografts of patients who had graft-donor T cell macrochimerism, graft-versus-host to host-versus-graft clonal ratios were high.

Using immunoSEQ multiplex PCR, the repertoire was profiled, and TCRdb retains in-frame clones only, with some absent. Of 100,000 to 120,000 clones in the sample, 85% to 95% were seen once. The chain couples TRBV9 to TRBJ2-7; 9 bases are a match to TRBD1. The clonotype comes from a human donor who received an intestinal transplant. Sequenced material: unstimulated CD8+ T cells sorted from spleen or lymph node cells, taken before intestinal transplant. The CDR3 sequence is CASSAAGTGRNEQYF. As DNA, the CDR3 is TGTGCCAGCAGCGCCGCCGGGACAGGGAGGAACGAGCAGTACTTT.